What follows are 20 T cell receptor beta chains derived from one specimen sequenced in a study of T cell responses to AZD1222 COVID-19 vaccine (dated by TCRdb to about 2021). The library was prepared using the immunoSEQ multiplex PCR assay. TCRdb provides this immuneACCESS table in a form limited to in-frame rearrangements. Some clones are lacking; in checked studies, under half of them reflect an unresolved V gene, and why the rest are absent is not known. The sample table holds 100,000 or so clones, of which more than 75% were seen once. In total, the top ten clones hold roughly 10% of the sample. The sample's time point label, in plain terms: about 28 days (+/-7) after the second vaccine dose. Sequenced material: peripheral blood, taken 28 days after the second AZD1222 dose. The receptor source for this set is an adult who received the AZD1222 COVID-19 vaccine.

The chain links TRBV5-1 to TRBJ2-1, with 7 bases matching TRBD2. This CDR3 is built from 16 residues. With V trimmed by 4 bases and J by 2 bases, 9 bases remained unmatched. CDR1 SGHRS and CDR2 YFSETQ come from the germline V gene. CDR3 nucleotide sequence: TGCGCCAGCAGCATAGGCGGGGGATCGACCTACAATGAGCAGTTCTTC. Translation gives CASSIGGGSTYNEQFF.

Only one count was recorded for this clone. The chain joins TRBV3-1 (or the pseudogene TRBV3-2) to TRBJ1-4; TRBD1 agrees at 10 bases. This CDR3 is 14 amino acids long. From germline, CDR1 is LGHDT and CDR2 YNNKEL (reference sequence). The trim removed 4 bases at V and 6 bases at J, leaving 2 bases unmatched. The CDR3 coding sequence is TGTGCCAGCAGCCGACAGGGGGCGGATGAAAAACTGTTTTTT. Encoded protein: CASSRQGADEKLFF.

This chain links TRBV6-2 or TRBV6-3 with TRBJ2-7; 12 bases match TRBD2. V shed 0 bases and J 0 bases; nucleotides not matched to a gene: 3. Germline V gene lookup returns CDR1 MNHEY and CDR2 SVGEGT. There are 17 residues in the CDR3. As DNA, the CDR3 is TGTGCCAGCAGTTACTCTCTAGCGGGAGGGCCCTCCTACGAGCAGTACTTC. This codes for CASSYSLAGGPSYEQYF.

This rearrangement joins TRBV7-2 to TRBJ1-1; 10 bases match TRBD1. Germline V gene data show CDR1 as SGHTA and CDR2 as FQGNSA. V was clipped by 5 bases and J by 8 bases; unmatched bases: 8. This CDR3 is built from 14 residues. CDR3 protein: CASSDRGLFSEAFF. The DNA of the CDR3 is TGTGCCAGCAGCGACAGGGGGCTTTTTTCGGAAGCTTTCTTT.

This clone was detected once. The chain employs TRBV6-1 and TRBJ2-2, with a tentative D call TRBD2 (6 bases). Germline CDR1 and CDR2: MNHNS and SASEGT. The V and J ends lost 2 bases and 6 bases respectively, with 10 bases between them. The CDR3 extends over 14 amino acids. The CDR3 spells CASSERGYPGELFF. CDR3 coding DNA: TGTGCCAGCAGTGAACGGGGGTACCCCGGGGAGCTGTTTTTT.

This clone occurred once. The rearrangement links TRBV7-3 to TRBJ2-3; 13 bases fit TRBD2. The CDR3 is 16 amino acids. CDR1 and CDR2 (germline): SGHTA, FQGTGA. J lost 2 bases, V lost 4 bases, and 3 bases had no gene match. CDR3 nucleotide sequence: TGTGCCAGCAGCTCAGGACTAGCGGGGGTCACAGATACGCAGTATTTT. The encoded protein is CASSSGLAGVTDTQYF.

The V and J genes are TRBV30 and TRBJ1-5; possible D gene TRBD1, 5 bases. The CDR3 runs 13 residues. The V gene's germline CDR1 is GTSNPN and CDR2 SVGIG (reference sequence). Trimming removed 0 bases from V and 7 bases from J, with 10 bases in between. Here the CDR3 reads CAWSVRGDQPQHF. The CDR3, as DNA: TGTGCCTGGAGTGTACGGGGGGACCAGCCCCAGCATTTT.

J is TRBJ2-5 and V is TRBV19; possible D gene TRBD1, 6 bases. The CDR3 length is 14 residues. V was trimmed by 10 bases and J by 2 bases, leaving 17 bases between them. Per germline, CDR1 LNHDA and CDR2 SQIVND (reference sequence). CDR3 bases: TGTGCCACCCCGGGACATTTATTACAAGAGACCCAGTACTTC. Translation: CATPGHLLQETQYF.

CDR3 nucleotide sequence: TGTGCCAGCAGCTTGGGGGGTTCTAAAGAGCAGTACTTC. Translating it yields CASSLGGSKEQYF. This rearrangement joins TRBV7-9 to TRBJ2-7; D might be TRBD2 (6 bases). CDR3 length equals 13 residues. V gave up 3 bases and J gave up 7 bases, with 13 bases separating them. Looked up from germline, CDR1 is SEHNR and CDR2 is FQNEAQ (reference sequence). The full variable domain, rest sourced from reference TRBV7-9 and TRBJ2-7, is DTGVSQNPRHKITKRGQNVTFRCDPISEHNRLYWYRQTLGQGPEFLTYFQNEAQLEKSRLLSDRFSAERPKGSFSTLEIQRTEQGDSAMYLCASSLGGSKEQYFGPGTRLTVT.

The CDR3: CASSLTGTSGTRREQFF. Here the CDR3 DNA reads TGTGCCAGCAGTTTGACCGGGACTAGCGGGACCAGGCGTGAGCAGTTCTTC. V is TRBV27 and J is TRBJ2-1, with TRBD2 matching 13 bases. Germline trimming cut 3 bases from V and 9 bases from J; bases unmatched to any gene: 11. Per germline, CDR1 MNHEY and CDR2 SMNVEV (reference sequence). This CDR3 has 17 amino acids.

The V gene is TRBV30, the J gene TRBJ2-5, with a tentative D call TRBD2 (5 bases). Germline V lookup: CDR1 GTSNPN, CDR2 SVGIG (reference sequence). The length of the CDR3 is 12 residues. Trimming cost V 6 bases and J 1 base, with 9 bases left between them. In nucleotides, the CDR3 is TGTGCCTGTGAGGACTTCCAAGAGACCCAGTACTTC. Its protein is CACEDFQETQYF.

This chain uses TRBV6-4 with TRBJ2-3; no clear D. The ends were cut back, 0 bases at V and 0 bases at J, with 7 bases in the middle. The CDR3 covers 15 residues. Germline V CDR1 and CDR2: MRHNA, SNTAGT. The CDR3 region has the DNA TGTGCCAGCAGTGACTCGATAGACAGCACAGATACGCAGTATTTT. Encoded protein: CASSDSIDSTDTQYF.

This clone showed up just once. J is TRBJ2-5 and V is TRBV15; either TRBD1 or TRBD2 may supply D (5 bases each). The V gene's germline CDR1 is LNHNV and CDR2 YYDKDF (reference sequence). Trimming shortened V by 0 bases and J by 2 bases, and 19 bases separated the two germline ends. CDR3 size: 18 residues. CDR3 DNA: TGTGCCACCAGCAGAGATTTCTCAGAGGGGATACCTCAAGAGACCCAGTACTTC. This encodes CATSRDFSEGIPQETQYF.

J is TRBJ1-1 and V is TRBV9; D gene ambiguous. The CDR3 runs 13 residues. Germline V gene data show CDR1 as SGDLS and CDR2 as YYNGEE. V was cut by 3 bases and J by 1 base, with 7 bases left in between. The CDR3 sequence is CASSALRNTEAFF. The DNA for the CDR3 is TGTGCCAGCAGCGCCCTTCGGAACACTGAAGCTTTCTTT.

The rearrangement links TRBV6-4 to TRBJ2-3; no clear D. This CDR3 has 13 residues. Per the germline V gene, CDR1 is MRHNA and CDR2 is SNTAGT. V was pared by 4 bases and J by 4 bases, with 9 bases between. The CDR3 here is CASSVRGADTQYF. The CDR3 DNA sequence: TGTGCCAGCAGTGTTCGAGGTGCAGATACGCAGTATTTT.

The chain is built from TRBV9 and TRBJ2-1, with 11 bases aligning to TRBD1. J was trimmed by 8 bases and V by 0 bases; bases with no gene match: 4. Germline V gene lookup returns CDR1 SGDLS and CDR2 YYNGEE. The CDR3 runs 15 residues. The CDR3 DNA reads as TGTGCCAGCAGCGTAGAGGACAGGGGGCTTGATGAGCAGTTCTTC. It specifies CASSVEDRGLDEQFF.

The V call is TRBV3-1 (or the pseudogene TRBV3-2), the J call TRBJ2-2; 7 positions agree with TRBD1. The J segment lost 4 bases and the V segment lost 6 bases, leaving 17 bases of the junction unmatched. The CDR3 sequence is 18 residues long. CDR1 is LGHDT and CDR2 is YNNKEL in the germline V gene (reference sequence). The CDR3 sequence is CASSLRRGGVYSTGELFF. CDR3 nucleotide sequence: TGTGCCAGCAGTCTACGTCGAGGGGGCGTTTATTCCACCGGGGAGCTGTTTTTT.

This chain connects TRBV6-2 or TRBV6-3 to TRBJ2-3; D is perhaps TRBD2 (5 bases). CDR1 and CDR2 (germline): MNHEY, SVGEGT. V was pared by 2 bases and J by 3 bases, with 9 bases between. The CDR3 runs 14 residues. DNA for the CDR3: TGTGCCAGCAGTTACCGGCGGGTGACAGATACGCAGTATTTT. Amino acids: CASSYRRVTDTQYF.

The chain uses TRBV30 and TRBJ1-5; the D gene is possibly TRBD1 (5 bases). Germline V gene data show CDR1 as GTSNPN and CDR2 as SVGIG (reference sequence). Trimming pared 0 bases from V and 8 bases from J, leaving 14 bases between. The CDR3 contains 14 residues. The CDR3 nucleotides are TGTGCCTGGAGTGTGGGAGACGGGGCGAAGCCCCAGCATTTT. Protein product: CAWSVGDGAKPQHF.

The chain employs TRBV2 and TRBJ1-3; 7 nucleotides match TRBD1. CDR3 length: 15 amino acids. The germline CDR1 and CDR2 sequences are SNHLY and FYNNEI. The V gene end was trimmed by 5 bases and the J gene end by 0 bases; junction bases not matched to a gene: 4. Here the CDR3 reads CASSPTGASGNTIYF. CDR3 bases: TGTGCCAGCAGTCCAACAGGGGCCTCTGGAAACACCATATATTTT. The whole variable domain, filled in from reference TRBV2 and TRBJ1-3, reads EPEVTQTPSHQVTQMGQEVILRCVPISNHLYFYWYRQILGQKVEFLVSFYNNEISEKSEIFDDQFSVERPDGSNFTLKIRSTKLEDSAMYFCASSPTGASGNTIYFGEGSWLTVV.